One sample yielded the 16 T cell receptor beta chains listed below, sequenced in a study of control samples from healthy donors and cancer patients. Sequencing was performed with immunoSEQ multiplex PCR; in TCRdb, only in-frame clones are kept and a portion is missing. The table has around 170,000 clones, about 94% seen once. Material: blood. These receptors were collected from a woman aged 25 to 45 in good health.

This clone was seen a few times. The chain uses TRBV7-6 and TRBJ1-5, with D possibly TRBD1 on 6 matching bases. V was shortened by 5 bases and J by 7 bases, with 12 bases between the two germline ends. The CDR3 totals 13 residues. CDR1 is SGHVS and CDR2 is FNYEAQ in the germline V gene. CDR3: CASSKGRGQPQHF. The CDR3 DNA is TGTGCCAGCAGCAAGGGCAGGGGCCAGCCCCAGCATTTT.

The V and J genes are TRBV28 and TRBJ1-5; D might be TRBD1 (5 bases). V was pared by 0 bases and J by 1 base, with 10 bases between. Germline values: CDR1 MDHEN, CDR2 SYDVKM. The CDR3 totals 16 residues. The CDR3 spells CASSLWWWDSNQPQHF. CDR3 coding DNA: TGTGCCAGCAGTTTATGGTGGTGGGACAGCAATCAGCCCCAGCATTTT.

The rearrangement joins TRBV25-1 to TRBJ1-5, with D possibly being TRBD1 (5 bases). The germline V gene has CDR1 MGHDK and CDR2 SYGVNS. This CDR3 is 13 amino acids long. Trimming removed 3 bases at V and 7 bases at J, with 10 bases between. The CDR3 is CASSDRVDQPQHF. The CDR3 coding sequence is TGTGCCAGCAGTGACAGGGTCGACCAGCCCCAGCATTTT.

V gene TRBV28 combines with J gene TRBJ1-5, with D uncertain. The V and J ends lost 4 bases and 6 bases respectively, with 13 bases between them. Germline CDR1 reads MDHEN; CDR2 reads SYDVKM. The CDR3 covers 14 residues. The CDR3 DNA sequence: TGTGCCAGCAGTTCTCTGTCTCTTAGTCAGCCCCAGCATTTT. The encoded protein is CASSSLSLSQPQHF.

The chain combines TRBV6-1 with TRBJ1-1; a possible D gene is TRBD1 (5 bases). The CDR3 loop spans 16 amino acids. V lost 6 bases and J 2 bases, leaving 19 bases between the germline ends. CDR1 is MNHNS and CDR2 is SASEGT in the germline V gene. The CDR3 loop is CASRERGRGDNTEAFF. Written as DNA, the CDR3 is TGTGCCAGCAGGGAAAGGGGTCGCGGGGACAACACTGAAGCTTTCTTT.

The chain has TRBV18 and TRBJ2-7; TRBD1 matches 9 bases. Germline-derived CDR1 and CDR2 are KGHSH and LQKENI. Trimming took 3 bases from V and 3 from J; bases not matched to a gene: 3. The CDR3 is made up of 14 amino acids. CDR3 coding DNA: TGTGCCAGCTCACCTCGGACAGGGGTCTACGAGCAGTACTTC. This codes for CASSPRTGVYEQYF.

This clone was observed a single time. This sequence joins TRBV5-1 and TRBJ1-1, with D unresolved. Germline V gene lookup returns CDR1 SGHRS and CDR2 YFSETQ. The CDR3 has 13 amino acids. V gave up 2 bases and J gave up 1 base, with 6 bases separating them. The CDR3 is CASSLAENTEAFF. The CDR3 DNA reads as TGCGCCAGCAGCTTAGCAGAGAACACTGAAGCTTTCTTT.

Only a few counts were recorded for this clone. The CDR3: CASSVANGGNYGYTF. The CDR3 nucleotides read TGTGCCAGCAGCGTAGCGAACGGGGGAAACTATGGCTACACCTTC. The V gene is TRBV9, the J gene TRBJ1-2, with a weak D call TRBD1 (5 bases). In germline, CDR1 is SGDLS, CDR2 YYNGEE. CDR3 length equals 15 residues. Trimming removed 0 bases at V and 2 bases at J, with 11 bases between.

This clone has a single count. The chain combines TRBV28 with TRBJ2-5; D perhaps matches TRBD1 (6 bases). Trimming took off 5 bases at V and 4 bases at J, with 14 bases between the two ends. In germline, CDR1 is MDHEN, CDR2 SYDVKM. This CDR3 region has 14 residues. The CDR3 sequence: CASSLQGGGETQYF. CDR3 coding DNA: TGTGCCAGCAGTCTACAGGGTGGAGGAGAGACCCAGTACTTC.

The chain links TRBV18 to TRBJ2-1; weak D call: TRBD1 (6 bases). Per the germline V gene, CDR1 is KGHSH and CDR2 is LQKENI. CDR3 size: 14 residues. V lost 4 bases and J lost 3, with 10 bases in between. The CDR3 here is CASSHDRNYNEQFF. CDR3 bases: TGTGCCAGCTCACATGACAGGAACTACAATGAGCAGTTCTTC. The variable domain in full, with the rest retrieved from reference TRBV18 and TRBJ2-1, is NAGVMQNPRHLVRRRGQEARLRCSPMKGHSHVYWYRQLPEEGLKFMVYLQKENIIDESGMPKERFSAEFPKEGPSILRIQQVVRGDSAAYFCASSHDRNYNEQFFGPGTRLTVL.

The chain uses TRBV5-4 and TRBJ2-7, with a tentative D call TRBD2 (6 bases). V lost 3 bases and J 3 bases, leaving 7 bases between the germline ends. Germline CDR1 SGHNT, CDR2 YYREEE (reference sequence). The CDR3 consists of 12 residues. The CDR3 spells CASSSDYYEQYF. The CDR3 DNA sequence: TGTGCCAGCAGCTCGGACTACTACGAGCAGTACTTC.

This rearrangement joins TRBV3-1 (or the pseudogene TRBV3-2) to TRBJ1-2, with 7 bases fitting TRBD1. The CDR3 has 16 residues. CDR1 LGHDT and CDR2 YNNKEL come from the germline V gene (reference sequence). V lost 5 bases to trimming and J lost 6 bases; unmatched junction nucleotides: 15. The CDR3 DNA reads TGTGCCAGCAGCTTCACCGGGACAGTTGTGGGGGATGGCTACACCTTC. It yields the protein CASSFTGTVVGDGYTF.

This chain joins TRBV23-1 and TRBJ2-2; 10 bases map to TRBD1. TRBV23-1 is an ORF, with its function uncertain. This CDR3 is built from 23 residues. The ends lost 0 bases at V and 0 bases at J; junction bases unmatched: 19. The chain's CDR3 is CASSQSREGTGVKETANTGELFF. CDR3 coding DNA: TGCGCCAGCAGTCAATCTAGAGAAGGGACAGGGGTGAAGGAGACCGCGAACACCGGGGAGCTGTTTTTT.

The chain combines TRBV19 with TRBJ1-6; TRBD1 agrees at 7 bases. V lost 10 bases to trimming and J lost 7 bases; unmatched junction nucleotides: 7. The germline gives CDR1 LNHDA, CDR2 SQIVND (reference sequence). The CDR3 contains 13 residues. The CDR3 DNA is TGTGCCACTAGACAGGGATGGAATTCACCCCTCCACTTT. Its protein product is CATRQGWNSPLHF.

The V call is TRBV5-4, the J call TRBJ1-2; TRBD1 is a possible D gene (5 bases). Germline V gene sequence: CDR1 SGHNT, CDR2 YYREEE (reference sequence). This CDR3 contains 14 residues. Trimming stripped 0 bases from V and 8 bases from J, with 14 bases between. CDR3 coding DNA: TGTGCCAGCAGCTTGGCTCAGGGATTGATCGGCTACACCTTC. Its protein product is CASSLAQGLIGYTF. The full variable domain, rest sourced from reference TRBV5-4 and TRBJ1-2, is ETGVTQSPTHLIKTRGQQVTLRCSSQSGHNTVSWYQQALGQGPQFIFQYYREEENGRGNFPPRFSGLQFPNYSSELNVNALELDDSALYLCASSLAQGLIGYTFGSGTRLTVV.

The chain links TRBV10-1 to TRBJ1-1; 8 bases align to TRBD1. Germline CDR1 reads WNHNN; CDR2 reads SYGVQD (reference sequence). The CDR3 sequence is 14 residues long. The J segment lost 1 base and the V segment lost 8 bases, leaving 6 bases of the junction unmatched. CDR3 protein: CASLPGQENTEAFF. In DNA form, the CDR3 reads TGCGCCAGCCTTCCGGGACAGGAGAACACTGAAGCTTTCTTT.